This T cell receptor (beta chain) comes out of a study of cytomegalovirus exposure and HLA in healthy donors. The CDR3 totals 13 residues. In germline, CDR1 is MNHEY, CDR2 SMNVEV (reference sequence). Between the trimmed V and J ends, which lost 2 bases and 4 bases, there was a span of 6 bases. PCR primers comprised 60 Vbeta and 13 Jbeta primers. Sequencing used immunoSEQ multiplex PCR; TCRdb keeps in-frame clones, though not all of them. The sample's table shows approximately 120,000 clones. The receptor comes from a woman in her fifties or sixties in good health and CMV-seronegative. Sequencing input: PBMCs. The rearrangement uses TRBV27 and TRBJ2-1; possibly TRBD2 for D (5 bases). As DNA, the CDR3 is TGTGCCAGCAGTTTAGAGCGGTACAATGAGCAGTTCTTC. This encodes CASSLERYNEQFF.